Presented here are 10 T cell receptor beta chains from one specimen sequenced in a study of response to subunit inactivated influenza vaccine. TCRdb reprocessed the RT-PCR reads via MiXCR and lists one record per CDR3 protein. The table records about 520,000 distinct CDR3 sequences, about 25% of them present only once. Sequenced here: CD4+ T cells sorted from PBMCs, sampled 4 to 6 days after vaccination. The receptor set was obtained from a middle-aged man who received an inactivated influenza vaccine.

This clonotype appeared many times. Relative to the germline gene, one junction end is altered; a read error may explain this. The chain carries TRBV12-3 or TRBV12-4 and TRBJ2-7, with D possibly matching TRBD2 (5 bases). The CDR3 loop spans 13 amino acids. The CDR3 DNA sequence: TGCGCCAGCAGCTTGGGAGAGATCTACGAGCAGTACTTC. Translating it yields CASSLGEIYEQYF.

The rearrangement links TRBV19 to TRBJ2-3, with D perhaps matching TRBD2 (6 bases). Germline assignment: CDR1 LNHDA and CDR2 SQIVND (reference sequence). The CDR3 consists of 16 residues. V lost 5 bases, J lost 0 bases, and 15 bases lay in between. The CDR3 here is CASSAIADTSTDTQYF. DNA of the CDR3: TGTGCCAGTAGTGCAATAGCGGATACTAGCACAGATACGCAGTATTTT. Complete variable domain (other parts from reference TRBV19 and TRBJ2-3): DGGITQSPKYLFRKEGQNVTLSCEQNLNHDAMYWYRQDPGQGLRLIYYSQIVNDFQKGDIAEGYSVSREKKESFPLTVTSAQKNPTAFYLCASSAIADTSTDTQYFGPGTRLTVL.

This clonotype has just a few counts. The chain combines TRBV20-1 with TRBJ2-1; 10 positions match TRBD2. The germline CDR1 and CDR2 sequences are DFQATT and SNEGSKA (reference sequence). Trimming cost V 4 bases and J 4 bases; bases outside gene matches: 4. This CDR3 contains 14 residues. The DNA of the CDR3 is TGCAGTGCTACCCAGCGGGAGGGATACAATGAGCAGTTCTTC. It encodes CSATQREGYNEQFF.

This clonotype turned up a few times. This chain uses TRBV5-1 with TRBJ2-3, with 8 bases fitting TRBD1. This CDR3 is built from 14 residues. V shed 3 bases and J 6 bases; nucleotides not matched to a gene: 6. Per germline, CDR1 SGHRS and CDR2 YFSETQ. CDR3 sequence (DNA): TGCGCCAGCAGCTACGACAGGGGCAGGGATACGCAGTATTTT. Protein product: CASSYDRGRDTQYF.

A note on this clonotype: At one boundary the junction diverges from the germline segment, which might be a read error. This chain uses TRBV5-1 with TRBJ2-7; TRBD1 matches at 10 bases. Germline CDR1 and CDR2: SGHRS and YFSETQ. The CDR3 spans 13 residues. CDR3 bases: TGCGCCAGCAGCACGGGACAGGGGCCCACCCCGAACTTC. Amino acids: CASSTGQGPTPNF.

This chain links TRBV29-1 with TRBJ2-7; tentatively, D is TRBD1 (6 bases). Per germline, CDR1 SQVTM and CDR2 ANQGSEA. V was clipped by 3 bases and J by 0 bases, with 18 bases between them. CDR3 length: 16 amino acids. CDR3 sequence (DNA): TGCAGCGTTGACAACTCGATGGACAGCCGCTCCTACGAGCAGTACTTC. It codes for CSVDNSMDSRSYEQYF.

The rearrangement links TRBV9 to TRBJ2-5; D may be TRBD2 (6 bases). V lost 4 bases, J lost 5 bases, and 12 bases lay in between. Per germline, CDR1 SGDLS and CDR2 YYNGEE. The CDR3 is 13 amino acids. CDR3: CASSRLVTETQYF. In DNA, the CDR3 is TGTGCCAGCAGCCGACTAGTTACGGAGACCCAGTACTTC.

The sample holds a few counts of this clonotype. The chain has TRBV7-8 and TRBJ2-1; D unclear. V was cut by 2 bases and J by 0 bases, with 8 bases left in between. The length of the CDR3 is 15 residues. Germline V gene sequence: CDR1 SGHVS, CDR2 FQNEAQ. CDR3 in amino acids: CASSLSWASYNEQFF. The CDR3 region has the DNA TGTGCCAGCAGCTTATCCTGGGCCTCCTACAATGAGCAGTTCTTC. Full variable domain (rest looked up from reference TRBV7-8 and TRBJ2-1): GAGVSQSPRYKVAKRGQDVALRCDPISGHVSLFWYQQALGQGPEFLTYFQNEAQLDKSGLPSDRFFAERPEGSVSTLKIQRTQQEDSAVYLCASSLSWASYNEQFFGPGTRLTVL.

CDR3 DNA: TGTGCCTGGAGCCCAGGGGCCCCTACGCAGTATTTT. The encoded protein is CAWSPGAPTQYF. The V gene is TRBV30, the J gene TRBJ2-3, with a possible D match to TRBD1 (6 bases). The V end lost 3 bases, the J end lost 8 bases, and 12 bases lay between the germline ends. CDR1 GTSNPN and CDR2 SVGIG come from the germline V gene (reference sequence). The CDR3 runs 12 residues.

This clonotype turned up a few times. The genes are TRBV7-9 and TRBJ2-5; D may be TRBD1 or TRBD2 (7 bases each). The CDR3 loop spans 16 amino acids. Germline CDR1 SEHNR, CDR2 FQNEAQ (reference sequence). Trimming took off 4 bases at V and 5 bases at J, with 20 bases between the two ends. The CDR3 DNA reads TGTGCCAGCAGCTCGTACAGGGGCGCGGGGGTGGAGACCCAGTACTTC. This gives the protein CASSSYRGAGVETQYF.